These T cell receptor beta chains were read from a single sample in a study of OX40 agonist ivuxolimab in advanced cancers. The method was immunoSEQ multiplex PCR; TCRdb's version includes in-frame clones alone and lacks a portion of them. Counted here are roughly 53,000 clones, 85% to 90% occurring once; the ten biggest clones make up approximately 5%. The specimen was CD4+ or CD8+ T cells sorted from blood, collected in a trial of the OX40 agonist ivuxolimab. These receptors came from an adult with an advanced solid tumor such as melanoma, head and neck, liver or kidney cancer. Each CDR3 is given with its conserved first and last residue. Fields, in order: V gene, J gene, D gene, clone size, CDR3 protein, CDR3 DNA. D genes are given only for firm matches. Where a row states a size, it is once, few, many or the class of an expanded clone; other rows omit it.

V gene: TRBV19; J gene: TRBJ2-1; D gene: .; clone size: .; CDR3 protein: CASSIDRRGPLLRGEQFF; CDR3 DNA: TGTGCCAGTAGTATAGACCGGAGAGGGCCCCTTCTACGAGGGGAGCAGTTCTTC
V gene: TRBV15; J gene: TRBJ1-1; D gene: .; clone size: .; CDR3 protein: CATSRLGQYFAPEAFF; CDR3 DNA: TGTGCCACCAGCAGGCTGGGGCAGTATTTTGCCCCTGAAGCTTTCTTT
V gene: TRBV7-8; J gene: TRBJ2-5; D gene: .; clone size: .; CDR3 protein: CASTGAEGRETQYF; CDR3 DNA: TGTGCCAGCACAGGGGCGGAGGGGCGGGAGACCCAGTACTTC
V gene: TRBV2; J gene: TRBJ2-3; D gene: TRBD1; clone size: .; CDR3 protein: CAGQGRIRTDTQYF; CDR3 DNA: TGTGCCGGACAGGGGAGAATCCGCACAGATACGCAGTATTTT
V gene: TRBV7-9; J gene: TRBJ2-1; D gene: .; clone size: .; CDR3 protein: CASRDSPAGVNFGNEQFF; CDR3 DNA: .
V gene: TRBV15; J gene: TRBJ1-5; D gene: .; clone size: once; CDR3 protein: CATSRDPRPPNQPQHF; CDR3 DNA: TGTGCCACCAGCAGAGATCCCAGGCCACCAAATCAGCCCCAGCATTTT
V gene: TRBV30; J gene: TRBJ1-5; D gene: .; clone size: .; CDR3 protein: CAWRAQDQPQHF; CDR3 DNA: TGTGCCTGGAGAGCACAAGATCAGCCCCAGCATTTT
V gene: TRBV15; J gene: TRBJ2-7; D gene: .; clone size: .; CDR3 protein: CATSRVYGVNEQYF; CDR3 DNA: TGTGCCACCAGCAGAGTATATGGGGTCAACGAGCAGTACTTC
V gene: TRBV7-9; J gene: TRBJ2-5; D gene: TRBD1; clone size: .; CDR3 protein: CASSLAQGVAETQYF; CDR3 DNA: TGTGCCAGCAGCTTAGCTCAGGGGGTCGCAGAGACCCAGTACTTC
V gene: TRBV7-9; J gene: TRBJ2-2; D gene: TRBD1; clone size: .; CDR3 protein: CASKRGSGTGSGELFF; CDR3 DNA: TGTGCCAGCAAAAGGGGGTCCGGGACAGGGTCCGGGGAGCTGTTTTTT
V gene: TRBV28; J gene: TRBJ2-3; D gene: TRBD2; clone size: .; CDR3 protein: CASSGPRGGPGTQYF; CDR3 DNA: TGTGCCAGCAGTGGGCCGCGGGGAGGGCCGGGTACGCAGTATTTT
V gene: TRBV10-3; J gene: TRBJ1-3; D gene: TRBD1; clone size: .; CDR3 protein: CAIRPGQGAQNGNTIYF; CDR3 DNA: TGTGCCATCAGACCGGGACAGGGGGCACAAAATGGAAACACCATATATTTT
V gene: TRBV18; J gene: TRBJ2-5; D gene: .; clone size: .; CDR3 protein: CASSPQTETQYF; CDR3 DNA: TGTGCCAGCTCCCCCCAAACAGAGACCCAGTACTTC
V gene: TRBV11-3; J gene: TRBJ2-5; D gene: TRBD1; clone size: .; CDR3 protein: CASSWDSGETQYF; CDR3 DNA: TGTGCCAGCAGTTGGGACAGCGGTGAGACCCAGTACTTC
V gene: TRBV7-9; J gene: TRBJ2-3; D gene: .; clone size: .; CDR3 protein: CASSLAPAGDDTQYF; CDR3 DNA: TGTGCCAGCAGCTTAGCACCAGCTGGGGACGATACGCAGTATTTT
V gene: TRBV5-1; J gene: TRBJ1-1; D gene: TRBD1; clone size: once; CDR3 protein: CASTFGTGNTEAFF; CDR3 DNA: TGCGCCAGCACCTTCGGGACAGGGAACACTGAAGCTTTCTTT
V gene: TRBV27; J gene: TRBJ1-2; D gene: TRBD1; clone size: .; CDR3 protein: CASSFKTGNYGYTF; CDR3 DNA: TGTGCCAGCAGTTTTAAGACAGGGAACTATGGCTACACCTTC
V gene: TRBV11-3; J gene: TRBJ2-5; D gene: TRBD1; clone size: once; CDR3 protein: CASSPEGATGTQYF; CDR3 DNA: TGTGCCAGCAGCCCAGAGGGGGCTACGGGGACCCAGTACTTC
V gene: TRBV28; J gene: TRBJ2-3; D gene: .; clone size: .; CDR3 protein: CASKEMLGTDTQYF; CDR3 DNA: TGTGCCAGCAAAGAGATGCTGGGGACAGATACGCAGTATTTT
V gene: TRBV30; J gene: TRBJ2-7; D gene: TRBD2; clone size: .; CDR3 protein: CASMTSGRREQYF; CDR3 DNA: TGTGCCTCTATGACTAGCGGGAGGCGGGAGCAGTACTTC
V gene: TRBV6-6; J gene: TRBJ2-1; D gene: .; clone size: .; CDR3 protein: CASREPTSNNEQFF; CDR3 DNA: TGTGCCAGCAGAGAGCCCACCTCTAACAATGAGCAGTTCTTC
V gene: TRBV7-9; J gene: TRBJ2-7; D gene: .; clone size: few; CDR3 protein: CASSSHGGEQYF; CDR3 DNA: TGTGCCAGCAGCTCCCATGGGGGCGAGCAGTACTTC
V gene: TRBV5-4; J gene: TRBJ2-3; D gene: .; clone size: once; CDR3 protein: CASSPRTGGYTDTQYF; CDR3 DNA: TGTGCCAGCAGCCCGAGGACTGGGGGTTACACAGATACGCAGTATTTT
V gene: TRBV6-1; J gene: TRBJ2-3; D gene: .; clone size: few; CDR3 protein: CASSEDRTPGTDTQYF; CDR3 DNA: TGTGCCAGCAGTGAAGATCGGACACCCGGCACAGATACGCAGTATTTT
V gene: TRBV9; J gene: TRBJ2-3; D gene: TRBD1; clone size: .; CDR3 protein: CASSPGHQGADTQYF; CDR3 DNA: TGTGCCAGCAGCCCCGGCCACCAGGGGGCAGATACGCAGTATTTT
V gene: TRBV9; J gene: TRBJ2-7; D gene: .; clone size: .; CDR3 protein: CASSVGFWSYEQYF; CDR3 DNA: TGTGCCAGCAGCGTAGGGTTTTGGTCCTACGAGCAGTACTTC
V gene: TRBV28; J gene: TRBJ2-3; D gene: TRBD1; clone size: .; CDR3 protein: CASSFPGQGADTQYF; CDR3 DNA: TGTGCCAGCAGTTTTCCGGGACAGGGGGCAGATACGCAGTATTTT
V gene: TRBV5-1; J gene: TRBJ1-4; D gene: .; clone size: .; CDR3 protein: CASSPTGMTNEKLFF; CDR3 DNA: TGCGCCAGCAGCCCAACAGGGATGACTAATGAAAAACTGTTTTTT